This T cell receptor (beta chain) was sequenced in a study of T cells in Graves' hyperthyroidism and ophthalmopathy. This clonotype was observed at least ten times. The length of the CDR3 is 14 residues. CDR1 is LGHDT, CDR2 YNNKEL, per germline (reference sequence). V lost 1 base, J lost 6 bases, and 11 bases lay in between. Amplification targeted TCR beta CDR3 regions from RNA transcripts. First-round RT-PCR of the TCR CDR3 relied on the HTBI primer set. TCRdb used MiXCR to reprocess the multiplex PCR reads, holding one entry per CDR3 protein. The profile shows under 650,000 distinct CDR3 sequences, 16% of them singletons. Researchers defined stable Graves' hyperthyroidism as no ophthalmopathy progression within 18 months. Patients aged 18 to 65 had newly diagnosed hyperthyroidism of under 2 months' duration. In making diagnoses, clinical symptoms, serum thyroxine and TRAb, thyroid ultrasound and orbital computed tomography were all used.

The origin of this receptor is a woman in her 30s with Graves' hyperthyroidism. The sequenced sample was blood. V gene TRBV3-1 combines with J gene TRBJ2-3, with TRBD2 as a possible D gene (6 bases). This chain's CDR3 is CASSQGGVRDTQYF. CDR3 coding DNA: TGTGCCAGCAGCCAAGGCGGGGTAAGGGATACGCAGTATTTT.